This T cell receptor beta chain was recorded in a study of T cell responses to AZD1222 COVID-19 vaccine. Study findings and constraints: White British people made up most donors, females outnumbered males, and clonal diversity was possibly underestimated.

After removal of 4 bases from V and 6 bases from J, the junction contained 7 bases not matched to a gene. The CDR3 is 14 residues long. Germline loops: CDR1 SEHNR, CDR2 FQNEAQ (reference sequence). Remarks on this clone: Antigen specificity is unknown.

Produced via immunoSEQ multiplex PCR; TCRdb's table is partial and in-frame only. Of approximately 200,000 clones in the sample, 87% were seen once. The source is an adult in good health. This specimen consisted of peripheral blood, obtained on day 0 of MenACWY control vaccination. This chain joins TRBV7-9 and TRBJ1-1, with TRBD1 matching over 8 bases. The CDR3 spells CASSSTGQGPEAFF. In DNA, the CDR3 is TGTGCCAGCAGCTCAACCGGACAGGGCCCTGAAGCTTTCTTT.